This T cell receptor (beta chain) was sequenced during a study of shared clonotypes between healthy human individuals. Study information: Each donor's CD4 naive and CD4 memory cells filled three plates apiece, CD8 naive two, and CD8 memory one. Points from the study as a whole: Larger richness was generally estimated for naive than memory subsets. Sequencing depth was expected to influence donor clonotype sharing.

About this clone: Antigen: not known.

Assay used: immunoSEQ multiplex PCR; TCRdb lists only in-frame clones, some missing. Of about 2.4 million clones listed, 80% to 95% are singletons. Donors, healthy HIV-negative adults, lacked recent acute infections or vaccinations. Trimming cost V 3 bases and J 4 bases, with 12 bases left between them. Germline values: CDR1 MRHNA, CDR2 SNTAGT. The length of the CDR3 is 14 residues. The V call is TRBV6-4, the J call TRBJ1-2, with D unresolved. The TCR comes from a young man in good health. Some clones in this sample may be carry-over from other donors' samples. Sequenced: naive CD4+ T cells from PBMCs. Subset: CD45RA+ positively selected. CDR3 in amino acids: CASSELPGLYGYTF. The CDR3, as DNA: TGTGCCAGCAGTGAGCTACCGGGTCTCTATGGCTACACCTTC.